The present entry profiles one TCR beta chain with its context. These data are taken from a study of blood T cell repertoires in COVID-19. Overall study: The origin of the acute and convalescent COVID-19 samples was the United States, Italy and Spain. Sources were T cells, B-cell-depleted T cells, or PBMCs; the material itself was cDNA or gDNA.

Followed longitudinally, the Seattle patients had been enrolled during active infection. With 5 bases removed from V and 3 bases from J, the gap between germline ends came to 13 bases. The CDR3 covers 14 residues. CDR1 is GTSNPN and CDR2 is SVGIG in the germline V gene (reference sequence). The authors' processing: Estimation of nucleated cell counts relied on the amplification of reference gene primers. Libraries were prepared by immunoSEQ multiplex PCR; TCRdb keeps only in-frame clonotypes and omits some of them. D and trimming come from the DNA, and the V and J calls and clone size come from that table. This table has roughly 100,000 clones, roughly 92% appearing once.

The V and J genes are TRBV30 and TRBJ1-4, with D possibly matching TRBD1 (5 bases). The sequence derives from a woman between 50 and 59 years old with COVID-19, enrolled during active disease. Specimen: peripheral blood. The CDR3 is CAWGIGAANEKLFF. CDR3 in DNA: TGTGCCTGGGGCATAGGGGCGGCTAATGAAAAACTGTTTTTT.